This TCR beta chain appears in the sequencing data of a study of shared clonotypes between healthy human individuals. Here immunoSEQ multiplex PCR was the method, and the copy in TCRdb shows in-frame clones only, minus some. The table records about 980,000 clones, around three quarters of them present only once. CDR1 and CDR2 from the germline V gene are SGDLS and YYNGEE. V lost 4 bases and J lost 0, with 23 bases in between. The CDR3 has 18 residues. V is TRBV9 and J is TRBJ2-7; tentative D call: TRBD1 (6 bases). This TCR came from a man aged 18 to 29 in good health. Sequencing was done on a sample of memory CD4+ T cells sorted from blood. Sample subset: CD45RA-negative fraction. The CDR3 spells CASSPRGGSGASSYEQYF. The CDR3 DNA is TGTGCCAGCAGCCCAAGAGGTGGGTCAGGGGCGAGCTCCTACGAGCAGTACTTC.